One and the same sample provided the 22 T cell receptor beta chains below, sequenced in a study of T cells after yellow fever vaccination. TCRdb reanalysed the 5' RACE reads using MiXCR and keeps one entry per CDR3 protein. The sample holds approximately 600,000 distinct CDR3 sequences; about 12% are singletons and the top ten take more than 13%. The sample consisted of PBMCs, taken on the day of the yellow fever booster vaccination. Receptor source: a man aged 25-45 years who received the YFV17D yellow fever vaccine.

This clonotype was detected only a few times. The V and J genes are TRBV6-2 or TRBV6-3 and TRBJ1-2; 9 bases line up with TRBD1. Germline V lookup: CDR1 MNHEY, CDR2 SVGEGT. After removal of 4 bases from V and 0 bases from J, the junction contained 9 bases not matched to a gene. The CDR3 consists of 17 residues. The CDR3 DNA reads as TGTGCCAGCAGTTCACCGGGACAGGGCATCTCTAACTATGGCTACACCTTC. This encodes CASSSPGQGISNYGYTF.

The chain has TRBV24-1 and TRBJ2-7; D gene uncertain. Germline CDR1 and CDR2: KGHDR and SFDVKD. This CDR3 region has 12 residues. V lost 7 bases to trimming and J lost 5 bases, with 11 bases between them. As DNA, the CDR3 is TGTGCCACCAGCCCTTGTCCCCACGAGCAGTACTTC. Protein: CATSPCPHEQYF.

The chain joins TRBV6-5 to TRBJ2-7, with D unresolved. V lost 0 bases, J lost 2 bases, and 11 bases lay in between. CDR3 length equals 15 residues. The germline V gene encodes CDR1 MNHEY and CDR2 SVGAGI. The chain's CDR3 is CASSYSQATAYEQYF. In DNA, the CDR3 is TGTGCCAGCAGTTACTCGCAAGCGACCGCCTACGAGCAGTACTTC.

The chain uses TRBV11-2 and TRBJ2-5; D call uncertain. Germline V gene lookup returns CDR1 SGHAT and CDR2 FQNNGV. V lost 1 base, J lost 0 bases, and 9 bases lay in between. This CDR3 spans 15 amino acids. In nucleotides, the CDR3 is TGTGCCAGCAGCTTAGGGACCGTGGACCAAGAGACCCAGTACTTC. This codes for CASSLGTVDQETQYF.

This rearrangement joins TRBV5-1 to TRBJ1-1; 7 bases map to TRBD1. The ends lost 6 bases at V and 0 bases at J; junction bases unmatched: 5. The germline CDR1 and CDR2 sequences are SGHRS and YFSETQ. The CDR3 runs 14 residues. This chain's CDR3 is CASTGTAMNTEAFF. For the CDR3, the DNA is TGCGCCAGCACCGGGACAGCCATGAACACTGAAGCTTTCTTT.

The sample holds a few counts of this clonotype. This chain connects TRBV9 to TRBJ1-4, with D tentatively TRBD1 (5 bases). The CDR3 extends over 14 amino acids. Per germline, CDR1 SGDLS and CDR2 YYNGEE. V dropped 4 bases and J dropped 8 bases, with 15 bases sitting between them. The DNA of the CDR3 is TGTGCCAGCAGCCTATGGGGGGATGGAGAAAAACTGTTTTTT. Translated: CASSLWGDGEKLFF.

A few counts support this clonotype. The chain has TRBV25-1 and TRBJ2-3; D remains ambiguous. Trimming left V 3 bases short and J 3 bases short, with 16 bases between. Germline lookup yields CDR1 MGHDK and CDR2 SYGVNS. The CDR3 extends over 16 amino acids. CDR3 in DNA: TGTGCCAGCAGTGATCTGGTCGGCGGCTCAACAGATACGCAGTATTTT. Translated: CASSDLVGGSTDTQYF.

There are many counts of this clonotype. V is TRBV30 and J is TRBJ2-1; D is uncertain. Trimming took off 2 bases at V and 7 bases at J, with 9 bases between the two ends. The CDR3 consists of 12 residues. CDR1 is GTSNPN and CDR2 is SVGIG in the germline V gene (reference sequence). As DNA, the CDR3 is TGTGCCTGGAGTATCGCCAGAAATGAGCAGTTCTTC. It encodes CAWSIARNEQFF.

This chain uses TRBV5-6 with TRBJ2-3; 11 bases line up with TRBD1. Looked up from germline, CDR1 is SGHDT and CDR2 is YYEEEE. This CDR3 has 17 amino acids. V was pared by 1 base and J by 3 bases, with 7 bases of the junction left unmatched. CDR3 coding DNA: TGTGCCAGCAGCTTGAGGGGGACAGGGGGAAGGACAGATACGCAGTATTTT. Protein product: CASSLRGTGGRTDTQYF.

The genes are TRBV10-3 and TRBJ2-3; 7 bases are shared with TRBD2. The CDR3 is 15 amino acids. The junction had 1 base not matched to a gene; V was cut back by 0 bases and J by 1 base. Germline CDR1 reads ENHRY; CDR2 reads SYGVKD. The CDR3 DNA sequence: TGTGCCATCAGTGAGTCGGCGGGAGGCACAGATACGCAGTATTTT. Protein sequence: CAISESAGGTDTQYF.

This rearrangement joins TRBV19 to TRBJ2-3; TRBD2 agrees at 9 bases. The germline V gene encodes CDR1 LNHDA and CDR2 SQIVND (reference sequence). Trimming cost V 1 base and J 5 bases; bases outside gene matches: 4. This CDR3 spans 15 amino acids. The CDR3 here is CASSIAAGGGDTQYF. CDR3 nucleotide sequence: TGTGCCAGTAGTATAGCAGCGGGAGGTGGAGATACGCAGTATTTT. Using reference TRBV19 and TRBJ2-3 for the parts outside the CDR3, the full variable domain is DGGITQSPKYLFRKEGQNVTLSCEQNLNHDAMYWYRQDPGQGLRLIYYSQIVNDFQKGDIAEGYSVSREKKESFPLTVTSAQKNPTAFYLCASSIAAGGGDTQYFGPGTRLTVL.

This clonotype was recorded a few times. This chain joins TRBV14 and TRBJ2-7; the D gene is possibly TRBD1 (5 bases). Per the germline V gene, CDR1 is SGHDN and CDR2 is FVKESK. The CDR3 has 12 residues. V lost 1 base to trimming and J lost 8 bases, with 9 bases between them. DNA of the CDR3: TGTGCCAGCAGCCAAGGCAGGGTCAAGCAGTACTTC. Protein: CASSQGRVKQYF.

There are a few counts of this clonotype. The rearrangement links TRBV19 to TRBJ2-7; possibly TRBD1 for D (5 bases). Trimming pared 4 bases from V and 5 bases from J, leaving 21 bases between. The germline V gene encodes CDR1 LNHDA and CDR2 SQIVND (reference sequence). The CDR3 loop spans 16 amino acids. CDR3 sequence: CASSNFVRTPVDEQYF. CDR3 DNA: TGTGCCAGTAGTAATTTCGTCCGGACACCGGTCGACGAGCAGTACTTC.

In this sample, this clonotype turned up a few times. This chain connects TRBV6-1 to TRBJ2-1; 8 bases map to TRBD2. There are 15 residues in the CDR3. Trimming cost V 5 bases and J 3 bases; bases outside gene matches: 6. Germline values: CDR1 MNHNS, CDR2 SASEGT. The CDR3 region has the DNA TGTGCCAGCAGTCTGGTGACTAGCGACTACAATGAGCAGTTCTTC. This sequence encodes CASSLVTSDYNEQFF.

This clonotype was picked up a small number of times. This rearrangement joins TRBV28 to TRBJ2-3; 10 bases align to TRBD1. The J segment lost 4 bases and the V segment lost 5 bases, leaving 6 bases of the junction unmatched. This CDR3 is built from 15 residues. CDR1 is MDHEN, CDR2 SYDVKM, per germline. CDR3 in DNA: TGTGCCAGCAGTCCGCAGACAGGGGGCTCAGATACGCAGTATTTT. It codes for CASSPQTGGSDTQYF.

The CDR3 here is CASSQLLLNTEAFF. In DNA form, the CDR3 reads TGTGCCAGCAGCCAACTACTCCTGAACACTGAAGCTTTCTTT. V and J are TRBV3-1 and TRBJ1-1; no reliable D call. Germline lookup yields CDR1 LGHDT and CDR2 YNNKEL (reference sequence). Trimming took 2 bases from V and 0 from J, leaving 7 bases between them. The CDR3 covers 14 residues.

The CDR3 is CASSLEGVAKNIQYF. The CDR3 DNA reads as TGCGCCAGCAGCTTGGAGGGGGTGGCCAAAAACATTCAGTACTTC. The J gene is TRBJ2-4, the V gene TRBV5-1, with D possibly being TRBD1 (6 bases). V dropped 0 bases and J dropped 1 base, with 8 bases sitting between them. CDR3 size: 15 residues. Germline assignment: CDR1 SGHRS and CDR2 YFSETQ.

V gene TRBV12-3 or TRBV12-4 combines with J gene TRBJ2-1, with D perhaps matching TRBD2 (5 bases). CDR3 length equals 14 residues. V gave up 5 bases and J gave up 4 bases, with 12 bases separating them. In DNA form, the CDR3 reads TGTGCCAGCAGTGGCCGGAGCGGTTACAATGAGCAGTTCTTC. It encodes CASSGRSGYNEQFF.

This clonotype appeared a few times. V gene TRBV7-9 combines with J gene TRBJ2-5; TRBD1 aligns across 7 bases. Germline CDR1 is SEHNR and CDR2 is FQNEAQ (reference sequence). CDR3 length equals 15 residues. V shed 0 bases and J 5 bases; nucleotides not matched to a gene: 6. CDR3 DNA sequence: TGTGCCAGCAGCTTAGCGCTTAAGGGGGCGGAGACCCAGTACTTC. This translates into CASSLALKGAETQYF. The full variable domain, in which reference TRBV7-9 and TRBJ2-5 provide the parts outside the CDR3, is DTGVSQNPRHKITKRGQNVTFRCDPISEHNRLYWYRQTLGQGPEFLTYFQNEAQLEKSRLLSDRFSAERPKGSFSTLEIQRTEQGDSAMYLCASSLALKGAETQYFGPGTRLLVL.

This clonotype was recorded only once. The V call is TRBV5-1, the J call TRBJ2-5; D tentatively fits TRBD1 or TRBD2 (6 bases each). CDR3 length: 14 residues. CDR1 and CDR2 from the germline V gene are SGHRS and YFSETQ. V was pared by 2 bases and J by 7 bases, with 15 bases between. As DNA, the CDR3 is TGCGCCAGCAGCTTAGGGGGAGGTATGGTGACCCAGTACTTC. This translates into CASSLGGGMVTQYF.

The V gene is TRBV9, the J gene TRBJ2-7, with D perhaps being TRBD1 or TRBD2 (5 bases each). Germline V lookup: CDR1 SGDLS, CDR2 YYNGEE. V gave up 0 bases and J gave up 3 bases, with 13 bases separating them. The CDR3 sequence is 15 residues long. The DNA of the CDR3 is TGTGCCAGCAGCGTAGAAGGGGAGCTATACTACGAGCAGTACTTC. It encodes CASSVEGELYYEQYF. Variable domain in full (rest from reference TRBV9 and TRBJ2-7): DSGVTQTPKHLITATGQRVTLRCSPRSGDLSVYWYQQSLDQGLQFLIQYYNGEERAKGNILERFSAQQFPDLHSELNLSSLELGDSALYFCASSVEGELYYEQYFGPGTRLTVT.

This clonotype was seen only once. The CDR3 protein is CASSIAKHIQYF. CDR3 sequence (DNA): TGTGCCAGTAGTATAGCTAAGCACATTCAGTACTTC. V gene TRBV19 combines with J gene TRBJ2-4; D remains ambiguous. V lost 1 base to trimming and J lost 8 bases, with 6 bases between them. Germline V lookup: CDR1 LNHDA, CDR2 SQIVND (reference sequence). The CDR3 is 12 residues long.